A selection of T cell receptor beta chains follows, all from one sample in a study of response to subunit inactivated influenza vaccine. TCRdb fed the RT-PCR reads into MiXCR, producing one record per CDR3 protein. The sample lists about 610,000 distinct CDR3 sequences; 12% to 15% were seen once. The sequenced sample was PBMCs from blood, obtained about 11 days after vaccination. These TCRs come from a man in his forties or fifties who received an inactivated influenza vaccine. CDR3s include the opening cysteine and the closing phenylalanine or tryptophan. D genes are given only for firm matches. The size field is filled for only some rows; it gives once, few, many or a size class.

CDR3: CASSSSHPPGLGQETQYF; DNA: TGTGCCAGCAGCTCTAGTCACCCCCCGGGACTAGGACAAGAGACCCAGTACTTC; J: TRBJ2-5; V: TRBV11-1; size: .; D: TRBD2
CDR3: CATSAGGSGANVLTF; DNA: TGCGCCACCTCGGCGGGGGGCTCTGGGGCCAACGTCCTGACTTTC; J: TRBJ2-6; V: TRBV5-1; size: .; D: TRBD2
CDR3: CASSESGVGYTF; DNA: TGTGCCAGCAGTGAGTCAGGGGTTGGCTACACCTTC; J: TRBJ1-2; V: TRBV25-1; size: .; D: .
CDR3: CASSQGPGNYEQYF; DNA: TGTGCCAGCAGCCAAGGGCCAGGGAACTACGAGCAGTACTTC; J: TRBJ2-7; V: TRBV4-2; size: few; D: .
CDR3: CASSLQGPTNTGELFF; DNA: TGCGCCAGCAGCCTACAGGGGCCCACGAACACCGGGGAGCTGTTTTTT; J: TRBJ2-2; V: TRBV5-1; size: few; D: TRBD1
CDR3: CASSLAGGLDEQFF; DNA: TGTGCCAGCAGCTTAGCGGGGGGACTAGATGAGCAGTTCTTC; J: TRBJ2-1; V: TRBV7-2; size: .; D: TRBD2
CDR3: CASSRGSTGAEAFF; DNA: TGCGCCAGCAGCCGGGGCTCTACGGGCGCTGAAGCTTTCTTT; J: TRBJ1-1; V: TRBV5-1; size: few; D: .
CDR3: CASSEAGGTNEKLFF; DNA: TGTGCCAGCAGTGAAGCAGGGGGGACTAATGAAAAACTGTTTTTT; J: TRBJ1-4; V: TRBV2; size: .; D: .
CDR3: CSVGVASGSQETQYF; DNA: TGCAGCGTTGGGGTTGCTAGCGGGAGTCAAGAGACCCAGTACTTC; J: TRBJ2-5; V: TRBV29-1; size: few; D: TRBD2
CDR3: CASRQGGSDEQYF; DNA: TGTGCCAGCAGACAGGGGGGTTCGGACGAGCAGTACTTC; J: TRBJ2-7; V: TRBV3-1; size: .; D: TRBD1
CDR3: CASSQEGFSSTDTQYF; DNA: TGCGCCAGCAGCCAAGAGGGATTCTCTAGCACAGATACGCAGTATTTT; J: TRBJ2-3; V: TRBV4-3; size: .; D: .
CDR3: CASSLHRRGGLSKETQYF; DNA: TGTGCCAGCAGCTTACACCGGCGGGGGGGCCTTTCAAAAGAGACCCAGTACTTC; J: TRBJ2-5; V: TRBV7-8; size: .; D: TRBD2
CDR3: CSARISELGEQYF; DNA: TGCAGTGCTAGGATAAGCGAACTAGGCGAGCAGTACTTC; J: TRBJ2-7; V: TRBV20-1; size: many; D: .
CDR3: CSVSCRGPPNEKLFF; DNA: TGCAGCGTGAGCTGCAGGGGGCCTCCTAATGAAAAACTGTTTTTT; J: TRBJ1-4; V: TRBV29-1; size: .; D: TRBD1
CDR3: CASSLSSGGATQYF; DNA: TGCGCCAGCAGCTTGTCTAGCGGGGGGGCTACGCAGTACTTC; J: TRBJ2-7; V: TRBV5-1; size: .; D: TRBD2
CDR3: CSVGGASARETQYF; DNA: TGCAGCGTGGGGGGCGCTTCGGCAAGAGAGACCCAGTACTTC; J: TRBJ2-5; V: TRBV29-1; size: few; D: .
CDR3: CASSFLSAGRGYSGANVLTF; DNA: TGTGCCAGCAGCTTCCTAAGTGCGGGCAGGGGATACTCTGGGGCCAACGTCCTGACTTTC; J: TRBJ2-6; V: TRBV11-2; size: many; D: .
CDR3: CAISDSCQGSGELFF; DNA: TGTGCCATCAGTGACTCTTGTCAAGGTTCCGGGGAGCTGTTTTTT; J: TRBJ2-2; V: TRBV10-3; size: .; D: .
CDR3: CASSHKTENTGELFF; DNA: TGTGCCAGCAGCCACAAGACAGAGAACACCGGGGAGCTGTTTTTT; J: TRBJ2-2; V: TRBV3-1; size: .; D: .
CDR3: CASSQDRGGWETQYF; DNA: TGTGCCAGCAGCCAAGATAGGGGGGGGTGGGAGACTCAGTACTTC; J: TRBJ2-5; V: TRBV4-2; size: .; D: .
CDR3: CASSSRRDQPQHF; DNA: TGTGCCAGCAGTTCCAGGCGAGATCAGCCCCAGCATTTT; J: TRBJ1-5; V: TRBV12-3/TRBV12-4; size: few; D: .
CDR3: CASSLDRGYHEQYF; DNA: TGTGCCAGCAGCTTGGACAGGGGGTACCACGAGCAGTACTTC; J: TRBJ2-7; V: TRBV7-2; size: .; D: TRBD1
CDR3: CASSQGYLRSYEQYF; DNA: TGTGCCAGCAGCCAAGGGTACCTCCGATCCTACGAGCAGTACTTC; J: TRBJ2-7; V: TRBV3-1; size: .; D: .
CDR3: CATSDSRGTGGINEQFF; DNA: TGTGCCACCAGTGATTCCCGCGGGACAGGGGGCATCAATGAGCAGTTCTTC; J: TRBJ2-1; V: TRBV24-1; size: .; D: TRBD1
CDR3: CASSGVRAELRSGNTIYF; DNA: TGTGCCAGCAGCGGGGTGAGGGCGGAGCTCCGCTCTGGAAACACCATATATTTT; J: TRBJ1-3; V: TRBV11-1; size: .; D: .
CDR3: CASSLDPVTDTQYF; DNA: TGCGCCAGCAGCTTGGATCCAGTCACAGATACGCAGTATTTT; J: TRBJ2-3; V: TRBV5-1; size: few; D: .
CDR3: CATSDRSVSTGGSGYTF; DNA: TGTGCCACCAGTGATCGTAGCGTAAGCACAGGGGGCAGTGGCTACACCTTC; J: TRBJ1-2; V: TRBV24-1; size: .; D: TRBD1
CDR3: CAIGRETQYF; DNA: TGTGCCATCGGCCGTGAGACCCAGTACTTC; J: TRBJ2-5; V: TRBV10-3; size: few; D: .
CDR3: CASKRTSVGEQYF; DNA: TGTGCCAGCAAAAGGACTAGTGTTGGCGAGCAGTACTTC; J: TRBJ2-7; V: TRBV6-2/TRBV6-3; size: .; D: TRBD2
CDR3: CSAQGTPRNTIYF; DNA: TGCAGTGCCCAAGGGACACCCCGAAACACCATATATTTT; J: TRBJ1-3; V: TRBV20-1; size: few; D: .
CDR3: CATSTTKGRGVNQPQHF; DNA: TGTGCCACCAGCACCACGAAGGGTAGGGGGGTCAATCAGCCCCAGCATTTT; J: TRBJ1-5; V: TRBV15; size: .; D: .
CDR3: CASSQGAQDIQYF; DNA: TGTGCCAGCAGCCAGGGGGCGCAAGACATTCAGTACTTC; J: TRBJ2-4; V: TRBV3-1; size: few; D: .
CDR3: CASSLDPGDTQYF; DNA: TGTGCCAGCAGCTTAGATCCTGGCGATACGCAGTATTTT; J: TRBJ2-3; V: TRBV11-3; size: .; D: .
CDR3: CASGGGGSRETQYF; DNA: TGTGCCAGCGGAGGGGGCGGGAGCAGAGAGACCCAGTACTTC; J: TRBJ2-5; V: TRBV7-2; size: .; D: .
CDR3: CASSKGDRTYPYEQYF; DNA: TGTGCCAGCAGCAAAGGGGACAGGACTTACCCCTACGAGCAGTACTTC; J: TRBJ2-7; V: TRBV21-1; size: .; D: .
CDR3: CASRDLFGGPYEQYF; DNA: TGTGCCAGCAGGGACCTTTTTGGCGGTCCCTACGAGCAGTACTTC; J: TRBJ2-7; V: TRBV11-2; size: .; D: .
CDR3: CASSSGRATPKYF; DNA: TGTGCCAGCAGCTCAGGACGGGCCACACCCAAATACTTC; J: TRBJ2-1; V: TRBV7-2; size: many; D: .
CDR3: CSVVGGGPSTDTQYF; DNA: TGCAGCGTTGTGGGTGGGGGGCCGAGCACAGATACGCAGTATTTT; J: TRBJ2-3; V: TRBV29-1; size: many; D: .
CDR3: CASSPGQVETGELFF; DNA: TGTGCCAGCAGCCCTGGACAGGTGGAGACCGGGGAGCTGTTTTTT; J: TRBJ2-2; V: TRBV3-1; size: many; D: TRBD1
CDR3: CSAPGTSTEQYF; DNA: TGCAGTGCTCCCGGGACTAGCACTGAGCAGTACTTC; J: TRBJ2-7; V: TRBV20-1; size: few; D: TRBD2
CDR3: CASSRKQGGTEAFF; DNA: TGCGCCAGCAGCCGCAAACAGGGAGGGACTGAAGCTTTCTTT; J: TRBJ1-1; V: TRBV4-3; size: .; D: .
CDR3: CASSLRGVGQRAFF; DNA: TGTGCCAGCAGTTTAAGGGGAGTAGGACAGCGAGCTTTCTTT; J: TRBJ1-1; V: TRBV12-3/TRBV12-4; size: .; D: .
CDR3: CASSWGQGSYTEQFF; DNA: TGTGCCAGCAGTTGGGGACAGGGTTCCTACACTGAGCAGTTCTTC; J: TRBJ2-1; V: TRBV28; size: .; D: TRBD1
CDR3: CASSQFKNIQYF; DNA: TGTGCCAGCAGCCAGTTCAAAAACATTCAGTACTTC; J: TRBJ2-4; V: TRBV14; size: few; D: .
CDR3: CASRFGGATEAFF; DNA: TGTGCCAGCAGGTTCGGAGGAGCCACTGAAGCTTTCTTT; J: TRBJ1-1; V: TRBV7-2; size: few; D: .
CDR3: CASSIAGGLRDTQYF; DNA: TGTGCCAGCAGCATAGCGGGGGGCCTGCGGGATACGCAGTATTTT; J: TRBJ2-3; V: TRBV3-1; size: .; D: TRBD2
CDR3: CAISESSGPEEKLFF; DNA: TGTGCCATCAGTGAGTCCTCCGGACCGGAAGAAAAACTGTTTTTT; J: TRBJ1-4; V: TRBV10-3; size: many; D: .
CDR3: CASSLRQGLAETQYF; DNA: TGTGCCAGCAGTTTAAGACAGGGGTTAGCAGAGACCCAGTACTTC; J: TRBJ2-5; V: TRBV12-3/TRBV12-4; size: few; D: TRBD1
CDR3: CASILPGHTGELFF; DNA: TGTGCCAGCATTCTCCCCGGGCACACCGGGGAGCTGTTTTTT; J: TRBJ2-2; V: TRBV12-3/TRBV12-4; size: .; D: .
CDR3: CAWTRRQGNSPLHF; DNA: TGTGCCTGGACCCGTCGGCAGGGTAATTCACCCCTCCACTTT; J: TRBJ1-6; V: TRBV30; size: .; D: .
CDR3: CASSSPGLVHYEQYF; DNA: TGTGCCAGCAGCTCCCCAGGACTAGTTCACTACGAGCAGTACTTC; J: TRBJ2-7; V: TRBV7-9; size: few; D: TRBD2
CDR3: CASSLRAGGLFGETQYF; DNA: TGCGCCAGCAGCTTGAGAGCGGGGGGGCTGTTCGGAGAGACCCAGTACTTC; J: TRBJ2-5; V: TRBV5-1; size: .; D: TRBD2
CDR3: CSVDSGYGYTF; DNA: TGCAGCGTTGATTCCGGATATGGCTACACCTTC; J: TRBJ1-2; V: TRBV29-1; size: few; D: .
CDR3: CASSRRLAGAVGTGELFF; DNA: TGTGCCAGCAGTCGTCGGCTAGCGGGGGCTGTAGGGACCGGGGAGCTGTTTTTT; J: TRBJ2-2; V: TRBV11-1; size: .; D: TRBD2
CDR3: CASSPREGSRPGNIQYF; DNA: TGCGCCAGCAGCCCTCGCGAAGGGTCCCGCCCGGGGAACATTCAGTACTTC; J: TRBJ2-4; V: TRBV5-1; size: .; D: .
CDR3: CATSPGGGSYNEQFF; DNA: TGTGCCACCAGTCCAGGCGGGGGGTCCTACAATGAGCAGTTCTTC; J: TRBJ2-1; V: TRBV24-1; size: .; D: TRBD2
CDR3: CASSLRTTPGQGLYEQYF; DNA: TGTGCCAGCAGCTTGAGGACCACCCCGGGACAGGGTCTGTACGAGCAGTACTTC; J: TRBJ2-7; V: TRBV5-5; size: .; D: TRBD1
CDR3: CSVAAGGTATGELFF; DNA: TGCAGCGTGGCAGCAGGGGGGACGGCCACCGGGGAGCTGTTTTTT; J: TRBJ2-2; V: TRBV29-1; size: .; D: .
CDR3: CASSSNTFTDTQYF; DNA: TGCGCCAGCAGCTCGAACACCTTCACAGATACGCAGTATTTT; J: TRBJ2-3; V: TRBV5-1; size: few; D: .
CDR3: CASSSSSDRGELFF; DNA: TGTGCCAGCAGTTCATCGTCGGACCGCGGGGAGCTGTTTTTT; J: TRBJ2-2; V: TRBV6-5; size: .; D: .